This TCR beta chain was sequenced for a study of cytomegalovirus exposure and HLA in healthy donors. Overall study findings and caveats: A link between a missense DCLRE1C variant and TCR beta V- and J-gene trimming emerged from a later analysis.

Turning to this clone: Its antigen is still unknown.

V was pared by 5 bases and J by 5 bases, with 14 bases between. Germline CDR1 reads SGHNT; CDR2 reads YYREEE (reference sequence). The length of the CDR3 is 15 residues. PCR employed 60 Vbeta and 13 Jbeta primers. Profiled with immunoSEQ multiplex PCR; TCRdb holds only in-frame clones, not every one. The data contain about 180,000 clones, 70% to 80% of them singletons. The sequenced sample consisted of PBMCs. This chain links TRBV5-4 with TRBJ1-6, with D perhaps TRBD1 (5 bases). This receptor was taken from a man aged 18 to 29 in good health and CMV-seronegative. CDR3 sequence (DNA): TGTGCCAGCAGTTTTCAGGGAGGGAATAATTCACCCCTCCACTTT. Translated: CASSFQGGNNSPLHF.